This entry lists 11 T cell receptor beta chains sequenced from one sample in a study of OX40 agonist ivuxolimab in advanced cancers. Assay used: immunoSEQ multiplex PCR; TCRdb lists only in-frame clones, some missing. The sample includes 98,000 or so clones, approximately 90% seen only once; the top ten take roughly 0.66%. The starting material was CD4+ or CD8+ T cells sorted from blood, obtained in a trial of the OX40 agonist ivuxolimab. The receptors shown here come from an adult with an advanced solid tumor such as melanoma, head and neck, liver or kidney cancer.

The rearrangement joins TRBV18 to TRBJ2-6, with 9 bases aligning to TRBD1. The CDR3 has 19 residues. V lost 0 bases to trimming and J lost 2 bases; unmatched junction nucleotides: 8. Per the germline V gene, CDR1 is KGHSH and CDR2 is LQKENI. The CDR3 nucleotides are TGTGCCAGCTCACCACCGGCTGGGGACAGGGTTCCTGGGGCCAACGTCCTGACTTTC. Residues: CASSPPAGDRVPGANVLTF.

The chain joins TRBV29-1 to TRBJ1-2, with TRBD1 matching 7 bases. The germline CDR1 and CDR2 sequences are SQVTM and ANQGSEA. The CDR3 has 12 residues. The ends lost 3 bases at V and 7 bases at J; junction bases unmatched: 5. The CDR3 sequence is CSVETTGLGYTF. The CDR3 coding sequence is TGCAGCGTTGAGACGACAGGGCTTGGCTACACCTTC.

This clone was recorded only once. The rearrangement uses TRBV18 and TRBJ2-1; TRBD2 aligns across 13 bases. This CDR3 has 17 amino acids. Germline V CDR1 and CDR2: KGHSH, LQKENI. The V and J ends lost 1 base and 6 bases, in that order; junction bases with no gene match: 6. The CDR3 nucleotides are TGTGCCAGCTCACCACGGGAACTAGCGGGGGGGCGCAATGAGCAGTTCTTC. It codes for CASSPRELAGGRNEQFF.

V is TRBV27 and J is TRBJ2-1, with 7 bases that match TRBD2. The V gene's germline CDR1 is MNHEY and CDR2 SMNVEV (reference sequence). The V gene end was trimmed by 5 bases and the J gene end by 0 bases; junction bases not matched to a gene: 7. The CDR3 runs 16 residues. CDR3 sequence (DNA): TGTGCCAGCAGTCACCCGCGCGGGGGCTCCTACAATGAGCAGTTCTTC. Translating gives CASSHPRGGSYNEQFF.

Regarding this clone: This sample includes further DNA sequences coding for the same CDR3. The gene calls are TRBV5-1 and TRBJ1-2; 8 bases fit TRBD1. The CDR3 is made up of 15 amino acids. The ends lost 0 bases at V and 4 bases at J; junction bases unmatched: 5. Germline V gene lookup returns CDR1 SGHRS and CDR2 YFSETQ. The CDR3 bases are TGCGCCAGCAGCTTGGGGCAGGGGGCGGTCTATGGCTACACCTTC. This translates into CASSLGQGAVYGYTF.

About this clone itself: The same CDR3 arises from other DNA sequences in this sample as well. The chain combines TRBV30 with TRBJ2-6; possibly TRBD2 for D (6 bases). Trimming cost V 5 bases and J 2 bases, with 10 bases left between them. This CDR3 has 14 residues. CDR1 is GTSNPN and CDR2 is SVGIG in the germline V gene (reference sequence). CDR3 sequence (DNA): TGTGCCTGGGGGGGAGGTGCTGGGGCCAACGTCCTGACTTTC. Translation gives CAWGGGAGANVLTF.

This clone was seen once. CDR3 sequence (DNA): TGTGCCAGCAGCTTCGGACTAGCGGGAGTAGAGACCCAGTACTTC. Translated: CASSFGLAGVETQYF. The chain combines TRBV7-3 with TRBJ2-5; the match to TRBD2 covers 13 bases. The V gene end was trimmed by 3 bases and the J gene end by 4 bases; junction bases not matched to a gene: 2. Germline V gene sequence: CDR1 SGHTA, CDR2 FQGTGA. The CDR3 extends over 15 amino acids.

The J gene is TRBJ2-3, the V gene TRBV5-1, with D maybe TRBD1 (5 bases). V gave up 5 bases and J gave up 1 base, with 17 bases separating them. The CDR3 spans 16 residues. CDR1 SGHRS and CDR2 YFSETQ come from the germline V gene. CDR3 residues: CASRVNVGVGTDTQYF. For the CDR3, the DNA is TGCGCCAGCAGAGTCAACGTAGGGGTCGGCACAGATACGCAGTATTTT.

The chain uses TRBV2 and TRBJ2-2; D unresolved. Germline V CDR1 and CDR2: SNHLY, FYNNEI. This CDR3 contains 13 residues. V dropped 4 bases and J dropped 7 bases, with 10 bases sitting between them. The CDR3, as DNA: TGTGCCAGCAGTGTGAAAATGGACGGGGAGCTGTTTTTT. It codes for CASSVKMDGELFF.

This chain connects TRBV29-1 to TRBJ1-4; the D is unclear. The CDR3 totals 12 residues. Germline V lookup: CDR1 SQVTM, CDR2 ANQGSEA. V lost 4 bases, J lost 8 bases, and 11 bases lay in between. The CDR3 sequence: CSVAWSAEKLFF. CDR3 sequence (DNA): TGCAGCGTTGCGTGGTCGGCGGAAAAACTGTTTTTT. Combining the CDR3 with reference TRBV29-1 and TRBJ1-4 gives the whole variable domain SAVISQKPSRDICQRGTSLTIQCQVDSQVTMMFWYRQQPGQSLTLIATANQGSEATYESGFVIDKFPISRPNLTFSTLTVSNMSPEDSSIYLCSVAWSAEKLFFGSGTQLSVL.

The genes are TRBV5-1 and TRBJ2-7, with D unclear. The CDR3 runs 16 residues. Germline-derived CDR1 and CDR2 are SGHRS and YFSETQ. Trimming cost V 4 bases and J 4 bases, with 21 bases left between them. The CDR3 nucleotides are TGCGCCAGCAGCCGATCGATCGAAGGGTCCGGATACGAGCAGTACTTC. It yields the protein CASSRSIEGSGYEQYF. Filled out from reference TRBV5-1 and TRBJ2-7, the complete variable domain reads KAGVTQTPRYLIKTRGQQVTLSCSPISGHRSVSWYQQTPGQGLQFLFEYFSETQRNKGNFPGRFSGRQFSNSRSEMNVSTLELGDSALYLCASSRSIEGSGYEQYFGPGTRLTVT.